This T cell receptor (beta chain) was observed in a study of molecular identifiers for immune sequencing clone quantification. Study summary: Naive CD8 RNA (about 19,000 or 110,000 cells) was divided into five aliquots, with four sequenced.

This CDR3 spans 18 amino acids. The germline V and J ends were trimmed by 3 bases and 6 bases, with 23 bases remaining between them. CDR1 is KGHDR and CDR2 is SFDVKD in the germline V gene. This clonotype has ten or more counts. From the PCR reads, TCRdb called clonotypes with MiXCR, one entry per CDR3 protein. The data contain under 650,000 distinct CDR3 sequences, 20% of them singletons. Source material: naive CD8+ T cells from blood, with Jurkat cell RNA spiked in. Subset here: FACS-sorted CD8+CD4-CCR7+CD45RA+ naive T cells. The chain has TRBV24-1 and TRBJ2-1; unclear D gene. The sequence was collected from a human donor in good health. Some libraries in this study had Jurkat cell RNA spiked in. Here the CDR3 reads CATSDHDTPGLKGNEQFF. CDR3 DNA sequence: TGTGCCACCAGTGATCATGACACCCCTGGTCTGAAGGGCAATGAGCAGTTCTTC.